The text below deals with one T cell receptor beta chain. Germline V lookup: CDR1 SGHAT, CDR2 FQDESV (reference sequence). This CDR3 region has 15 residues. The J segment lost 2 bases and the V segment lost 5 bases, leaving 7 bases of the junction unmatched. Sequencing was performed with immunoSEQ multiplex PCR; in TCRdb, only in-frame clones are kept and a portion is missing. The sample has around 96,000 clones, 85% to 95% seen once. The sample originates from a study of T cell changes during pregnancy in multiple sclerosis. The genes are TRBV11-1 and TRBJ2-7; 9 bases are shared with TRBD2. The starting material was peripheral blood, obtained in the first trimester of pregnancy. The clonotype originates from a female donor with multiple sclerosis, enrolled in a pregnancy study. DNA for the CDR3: TGTGCCAGCAGCAGCGCCGGCGGGGGGGCCTACGAGCAGTACTTC. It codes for CASSSAGGGAYEQYF.